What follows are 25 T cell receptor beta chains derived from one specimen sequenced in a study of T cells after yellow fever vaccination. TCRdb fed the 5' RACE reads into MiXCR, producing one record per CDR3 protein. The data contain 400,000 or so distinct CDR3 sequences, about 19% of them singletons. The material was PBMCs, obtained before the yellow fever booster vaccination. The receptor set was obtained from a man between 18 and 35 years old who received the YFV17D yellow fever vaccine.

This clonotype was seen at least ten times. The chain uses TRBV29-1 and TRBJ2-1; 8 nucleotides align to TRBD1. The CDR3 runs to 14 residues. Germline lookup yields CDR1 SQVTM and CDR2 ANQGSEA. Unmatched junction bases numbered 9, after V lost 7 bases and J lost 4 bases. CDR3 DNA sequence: TGCAGCGGGAGGGCAGGGGGCTTATACAATGAGCAGTTCTTC. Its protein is CSGRAGGLYNEQFF.

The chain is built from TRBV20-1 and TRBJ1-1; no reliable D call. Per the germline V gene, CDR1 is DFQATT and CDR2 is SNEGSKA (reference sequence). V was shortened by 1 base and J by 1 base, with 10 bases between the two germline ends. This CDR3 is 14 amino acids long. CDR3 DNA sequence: TGCAGTGCTAGAGGACGGGAAAAGAACACTGAAGCTTTCTTT. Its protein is CSARGREKNTEAFF.

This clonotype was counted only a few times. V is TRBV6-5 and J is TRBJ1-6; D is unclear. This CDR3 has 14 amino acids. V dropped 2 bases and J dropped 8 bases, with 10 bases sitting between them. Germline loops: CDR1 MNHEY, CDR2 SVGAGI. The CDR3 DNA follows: TGTGCCAGCAGTTACGATAGAACCTATTCACCCCTCCACTTT. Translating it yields CASSYDRTYSPLHF.

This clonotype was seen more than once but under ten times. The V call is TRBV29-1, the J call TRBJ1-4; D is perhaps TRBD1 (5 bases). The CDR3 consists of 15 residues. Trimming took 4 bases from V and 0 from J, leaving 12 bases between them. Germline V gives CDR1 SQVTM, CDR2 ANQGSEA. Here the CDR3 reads CSVGAGTATNEKLFF. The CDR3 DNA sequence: TGCAGCGTTGGGGCAGGGACTGCAACTAATGAAAAACTGTTTTTT.

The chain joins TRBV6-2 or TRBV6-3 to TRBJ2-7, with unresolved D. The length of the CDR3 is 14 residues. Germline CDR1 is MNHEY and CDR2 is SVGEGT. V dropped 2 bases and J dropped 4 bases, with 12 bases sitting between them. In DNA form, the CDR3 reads TGTGCCAGCAGTTACAGTTTGCCGGTATACGAGCAGTACGTC. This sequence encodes CASSYSLPVYEQYV.

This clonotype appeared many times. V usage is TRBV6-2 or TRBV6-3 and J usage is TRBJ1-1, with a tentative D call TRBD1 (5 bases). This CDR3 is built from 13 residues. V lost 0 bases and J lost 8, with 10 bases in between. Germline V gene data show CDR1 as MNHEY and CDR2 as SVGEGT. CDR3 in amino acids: CASSYSTGREAFF. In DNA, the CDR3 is TGTGCCAGCAGTTACTCTACAGGCAGGGAAGCTTTCTTT.

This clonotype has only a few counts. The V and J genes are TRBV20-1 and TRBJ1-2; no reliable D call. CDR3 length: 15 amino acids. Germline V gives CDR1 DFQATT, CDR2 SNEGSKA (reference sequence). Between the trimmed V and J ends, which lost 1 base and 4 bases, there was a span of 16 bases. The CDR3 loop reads CSARVLVGYLYGYTF. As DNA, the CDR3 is TGCAGTGCTAGAGTCCTGGTTGGTTACCTCTATGGCTACACCTTC.

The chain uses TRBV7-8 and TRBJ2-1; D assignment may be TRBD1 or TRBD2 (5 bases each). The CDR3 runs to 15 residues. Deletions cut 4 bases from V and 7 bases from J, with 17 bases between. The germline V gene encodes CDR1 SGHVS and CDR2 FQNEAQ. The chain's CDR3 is CASSSAGTAYNEQFF. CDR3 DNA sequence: TGTGCCAGCAGCTCGGCCGGGACGGCATATAATGAGCAGTTCTTC.

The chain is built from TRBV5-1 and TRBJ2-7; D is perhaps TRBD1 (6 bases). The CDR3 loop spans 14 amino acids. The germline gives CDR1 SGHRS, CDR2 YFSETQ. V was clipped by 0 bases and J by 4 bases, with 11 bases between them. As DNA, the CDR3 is TGCGCCAGCAGCTTGGCCCAGGGGAGATACGAGCAGTACTTC. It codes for CASSLAQGRYEQYF.

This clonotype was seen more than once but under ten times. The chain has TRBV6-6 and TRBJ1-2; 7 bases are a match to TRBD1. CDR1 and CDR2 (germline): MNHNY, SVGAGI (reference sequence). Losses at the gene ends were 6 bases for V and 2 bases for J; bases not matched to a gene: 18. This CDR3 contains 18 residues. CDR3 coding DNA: TGTGCCAGCAGCCCTGGGATCGTGACGACAGGGATCAACTATGGCTACACCTTC. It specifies CASSPGIVTTGINYGYTF.

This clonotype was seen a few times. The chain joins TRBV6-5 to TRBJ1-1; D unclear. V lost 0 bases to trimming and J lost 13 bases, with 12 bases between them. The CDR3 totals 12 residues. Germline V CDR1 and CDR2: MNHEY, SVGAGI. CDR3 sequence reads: CASSYSRHKVFF. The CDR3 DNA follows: TGTGCCAGCAGTTACTCCCGCCATAAGGTTTTCTTT.

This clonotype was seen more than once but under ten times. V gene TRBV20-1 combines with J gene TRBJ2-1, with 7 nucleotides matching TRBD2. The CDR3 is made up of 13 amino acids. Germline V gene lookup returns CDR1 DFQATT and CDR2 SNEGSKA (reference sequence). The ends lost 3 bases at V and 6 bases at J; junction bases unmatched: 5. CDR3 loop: CSASDTSVNEQFF. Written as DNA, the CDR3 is TGCAGTGCTAGTGATACTAGCGTCAATGAGCAGTTCTTC.

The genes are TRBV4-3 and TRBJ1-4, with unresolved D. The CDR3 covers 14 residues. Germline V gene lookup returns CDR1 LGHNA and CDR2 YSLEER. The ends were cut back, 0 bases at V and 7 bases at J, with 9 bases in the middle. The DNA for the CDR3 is TGCGCCAGCAGCCAAGATGTGGCGGGTGAAAAACTGTTTTTT. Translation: CASSQDVAGEKLFF.

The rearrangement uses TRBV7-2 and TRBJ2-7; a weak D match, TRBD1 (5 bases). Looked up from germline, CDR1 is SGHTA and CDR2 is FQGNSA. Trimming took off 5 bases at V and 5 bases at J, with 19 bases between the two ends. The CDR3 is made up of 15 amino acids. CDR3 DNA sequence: TGTGCCAGCAGCGCAGCATCCCAGGGAATCCACGAGCAGTACTTC. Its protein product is CASSAASQGIHEQYF.

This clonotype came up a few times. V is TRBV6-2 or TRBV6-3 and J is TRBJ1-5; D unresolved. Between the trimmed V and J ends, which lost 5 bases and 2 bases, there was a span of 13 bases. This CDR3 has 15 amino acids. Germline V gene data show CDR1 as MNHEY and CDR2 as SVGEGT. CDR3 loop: CASSPEGRGNQPQHF. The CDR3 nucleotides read TGTGCCAGCAGTCCAGAGGGTAGGGGCAATCAGCCCCAGCATTTT.

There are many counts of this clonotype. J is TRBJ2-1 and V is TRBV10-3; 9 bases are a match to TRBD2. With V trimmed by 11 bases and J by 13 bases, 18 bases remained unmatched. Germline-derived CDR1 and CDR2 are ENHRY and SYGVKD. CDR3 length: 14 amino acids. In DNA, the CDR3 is TGTGCCCTAAGTTCGGCGGGGGGGCCCGCCCCACAGTTCTTC. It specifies CALSSAGGPAPQFF.

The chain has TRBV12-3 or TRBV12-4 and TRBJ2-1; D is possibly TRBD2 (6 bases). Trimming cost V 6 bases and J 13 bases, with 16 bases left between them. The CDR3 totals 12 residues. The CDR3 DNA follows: TGTGCCAGCAGGGTTGGGTCGGGGGAACAGTTCTTC. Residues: CASRVGSGEQFF.

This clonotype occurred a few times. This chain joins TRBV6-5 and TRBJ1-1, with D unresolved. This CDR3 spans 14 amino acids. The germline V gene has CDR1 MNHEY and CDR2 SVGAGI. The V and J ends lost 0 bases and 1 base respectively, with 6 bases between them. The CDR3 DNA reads TGTGCCAGCAGTTACTCACGGGAGAACACTGAAGCTTTCTTT. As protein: CASSYSRENTEAFF.

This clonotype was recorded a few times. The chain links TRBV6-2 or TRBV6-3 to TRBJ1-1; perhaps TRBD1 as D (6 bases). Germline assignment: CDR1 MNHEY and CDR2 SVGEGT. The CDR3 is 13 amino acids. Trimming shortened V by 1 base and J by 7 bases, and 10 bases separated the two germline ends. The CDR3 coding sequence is TGTGCCAGCAGTTACTTACAGGGATTTGAAGCTTTCTTT. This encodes CASSYLQGFEAFF.

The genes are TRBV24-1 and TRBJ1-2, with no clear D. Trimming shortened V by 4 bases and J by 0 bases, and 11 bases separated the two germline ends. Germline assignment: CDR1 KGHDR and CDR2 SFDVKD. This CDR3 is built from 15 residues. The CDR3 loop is CATSESKGTNYGYTF. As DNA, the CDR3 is TGTGCCACCAGTGAATCGAAAGGGACTAACTATGGCTACACCTTC.

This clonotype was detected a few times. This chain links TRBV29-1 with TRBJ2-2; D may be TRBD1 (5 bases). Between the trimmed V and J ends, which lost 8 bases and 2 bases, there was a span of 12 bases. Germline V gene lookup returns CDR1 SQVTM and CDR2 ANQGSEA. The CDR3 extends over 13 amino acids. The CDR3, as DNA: TGCAGCTACCTAGACAGTAACACCGGGGAGCTGTTTTTT. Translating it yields CSYLDSNTGELFF.

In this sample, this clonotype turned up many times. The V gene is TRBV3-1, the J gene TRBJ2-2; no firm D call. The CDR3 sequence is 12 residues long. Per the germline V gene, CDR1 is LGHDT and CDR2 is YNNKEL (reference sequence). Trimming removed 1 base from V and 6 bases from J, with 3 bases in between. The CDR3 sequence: CASSQGPGELFF. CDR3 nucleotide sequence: TGTGCCAGCAGCCAAGGGCCCGGGGAGCTGTTTTTT.

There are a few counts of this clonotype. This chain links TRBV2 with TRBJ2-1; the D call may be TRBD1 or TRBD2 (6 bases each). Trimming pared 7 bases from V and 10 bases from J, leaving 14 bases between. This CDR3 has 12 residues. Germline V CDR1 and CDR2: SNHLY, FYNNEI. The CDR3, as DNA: TGTGCCAGCAAGAACGGGGGCCCCGAGCAGTTCTTC. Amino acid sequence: CASKNGGPEQFF.

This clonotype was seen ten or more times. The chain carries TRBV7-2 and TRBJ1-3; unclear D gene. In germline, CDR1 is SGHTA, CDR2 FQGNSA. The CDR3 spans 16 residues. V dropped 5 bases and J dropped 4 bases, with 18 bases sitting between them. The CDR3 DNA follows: TGTGCCAGCAGCCCTCAGAGTTCTGGGTCGGGAAACACCATATATTTT. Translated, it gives CASSPQSSGSGNTIYF. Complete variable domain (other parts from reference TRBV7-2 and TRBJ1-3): GAGVSQSPSNKVTEKGKDVELRCDPISGHTALYWYRQSLGQGLEFLIYFQGNSAPDKSGLPSDRFSAERTGGSVSTLTIQRTQQEDSAVYLCASSPQSSGSGNTIYFGEGSWLTVV.

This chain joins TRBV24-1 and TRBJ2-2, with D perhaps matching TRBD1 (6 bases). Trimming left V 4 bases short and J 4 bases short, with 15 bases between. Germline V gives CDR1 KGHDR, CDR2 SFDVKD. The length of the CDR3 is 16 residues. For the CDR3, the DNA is TGTGCCACCAGTGACCAAGCCCTGGACAGCACCGGGGAGCTGTTTTTT. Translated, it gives CATSDQALDSTGELFF.